Reported below is one T cell receptor beta chain. The authors' processing: Reference gene primer amplification in the assay estimated nucleated cell counts. Repertoires were generated with immunoSEQ multiplex PCR, while TCRdb's copy carries only in-frame clones and drops some. The V and J calls and clone size were taken over from that table, and D and trimming were inferred from the DNA. The sample holds tens of thousands of clones, 86% seen once. These data are taken from a study of blood T cell repertoires in COVID-19. At the level of the study: Whether acute or convalescent, the COVID-19 samples came from the United States, Italy and Spain. PBMCs, B-cell-depleted T cells, or T cells provided the cDNA or gDNA that made up the material.

V was pared by 2 bases and J by 7 bases, with 4 bases of the junction left unmatched. The CDR3 is 15 residues long. CDR1 is SNHLY and CDR2 is FYNNEI in the germline V gene. The sample comprised peripheral blood. The chain has TRBV2 and TRBJ1-6; 8 positions match TRBD1. This TCR was recovered from a man aged 45-65 years with active COVID-19. CDR3 nucleotide sequence: TGTGCCAGCAGTGAAAGCAGGGGGCAAAATTCACCCCTCCACTTT. Its translation: CASSESRGQNSPLHF. The full variable domain, with the rest looked up from reference TRBV2 and TRBJ1-6, is EPEVTQTPSHQVTQMGQEVILRCVPISNHLYFYWYRQILGQKVEFLVSFYNNEISEKSEIFDDQFSVERPDGSNFTLKIRSTKLEDSAMYFCASSESRGQNSPLHFGNGTRLTVT.